This TCR beta chain was identified during a study of metastatic and nonmetastatic thyroid tumors. TCRdb re-analyzed the PCR reads using MiXCR. The top ten hold around 10% of the sample, which has tens of thousands of clones, roughly 27% seen once. The CDR3 contains 16 residues. Germline CDR1 and CDR2: LGHDT and YNNKEL (reference sequence). Thyroid surgery was preceded by no treatment in any patient. As concerns this clone: A read error may account for a junction end that differs from germline.

The chain carries TRBV3-1 and TRBJ1-5; D remains unclear. The TCR comes from a female donor with papillary thyroid cancer or a benign thyroid nodule (not recorded which). Some clones in this sample may be carry-over from other donors' samples. Sequences were obtained from blood. The CDR3 DNA reads TGTGCCAGCAGCCAAGATTATATGTTTGGAAATCAGCCCAAGCATTTT. Its protein product is CASSQDYMFGNQPKHF.